The next 16 T cell receptor beta chains were all read from a single sample in a study of blood T cell repertoires in COVID-19. Method: immunoSEQ multiplex PCR; TCRdb's copy keeps in-frame clones and lacks some. This sample has under 150,000 clones, with 88% found just once. The sequencing input was peripheral blood. These TCRs come from a man between 45 and 60 years old with active or convalescent COVID-19.

J is TRBJ2-3 and V is TRBV11-3; unclear D gene. The CDR3 consists of 13 residues. The germline gives CDR1 SGHNT, CDR2 YENEEA. Trimming took off 1 base at V and 2 bases at J, with 4 bases between the two ends. The CDR3 loop is CASSLGATDTQYF. CDR3 DNA: TGTGCCAGCAGCTTAGGGGCCACAGATACGCAGTATTTT.

This sequence joins TRBV7-3 and TRBJ2-3; D may be TRBD2 (5 bases). V was cut by 3 bases and J by 3 bases, with 13 bases left in between. CDR1 and CDR2 (germline): SGHTA, FQGTGA. The CDR3 is 15 residues long. DNA for the CDR3: TGTGCCAGCAGCTTCGGGAATTTGGATACAGATACGCAGTATTTT. Its protein is CASSFGNLDTDTQYF. Combining the CDR3 with reference TRBV7-3 and TRBJ2-3 gives the whole variable domain GAGVSQTPSNKVTEKGKYVELRCDPISGHTALYWYRQSLGQGPEFLIYFQGTGAADDSGLPNDRFFAVRPEGSVSTLKIQRTERGDSAVYLCASSFGNLDTDTQYFGPGTRLTVL.

The gene calls are TRBV11-2 and TRBJ1-2, with D unresolved. V lost 0 bases to trimming and J lost 1 base, with 9 bases between them. From germline, CDR1 is SGHAT and CDR2 FQNNGV. This CDR3 comprises 15 residues. In DNA, the CDR3 is TGTGCCAGCAGCTTAGATCTTCAGGTTAACTATGGCTACACCTTC. This codes for CASSLDLQVNYGYTF.

In its sample, this clone is medium-sized. The chain is built from TRBV4-2 and TRBJ2-1; 16 nucleotides line up with TRBD2. The CDR3 extends over 17 amino acids. V was pared by 4 bases and J by 6 bases, with 6 bases of the junction left unmatched. Germline V CDR1 and CDR2: LGHNA, YNFKEQ. The CDR3 spells CASSPGLAGGPGNEQFF. CDR3 in DNA: TGTGCCAGCAGCCCGGGACTAGCGGGAGGGCCCGGCAATGAGCAGTTCTTC.

This chain joins TRBV12-5 and TRBJ2-2, with 8 bases fitting TRBD1. V lost 1 base and J lost 6; bases outside the gene matches: 7. CDR3 length: 16 residues. The germline V gene has CDR1 LGHNT and CDR2 FRNRAP. The CDR3 region is CASGLARQGWSGELFF. The CDR3, as DNA: TGTGCTAGTGGTTTGGCCCGACAGGGGTGGTCCGGGGAGCTGTTTTTT.

This chain links TRBV14 with TRBJ2-1, with 10 bases fitting TRBD2. V was clipped by 1 base and J by 10 bases; unmatched bases: 16. Germline V gene lookup returns CDR1 SGHDN and CDR2 FVKESK. The CDR3 is made up of 18 amino acids. The CDR3 is CASSQAIGLAEGGEEQFF. CDR3 coding DNA: TGTGCCAGCAGCCAAGCAATTGGACTAGCGGAAGGGGGCGAGGAGCAGTTCTTC.

This rearrangement joins TRBV18 to TRBJ2-1; 10 bases map to TRBD2. CDR1 is KGHSH and CDR2 is LQKENI in the germline V gene. The CDR3 is 14 amino acids. J lost 15 bases, V lost 6 bases, and 14 bases had no gene match. This chain's CDR3 is CASSPGLARSEGFF. The DNA of the CDR3 is TGTGCCAGCTCGCCGGGACTAGCGAGATCAGAGGGGTTCTTC.

The chain employs TRBV19 and TRBJ2-3; TRBD2 is a possible D gene (6 bases). This CDR3 region has 15 residues. Germline V gives CDR1 LNHDA, CDR2 SQIVND (reference sequence). Trimming removed 5 bases at V and 1 base at J, with 13 bases between. The DNA of the CDR3 is TGTGCCAGTAGTTTTAGCGGAATTCGCACAGATACGCAGTATTTT. The encoded protein is CASSFSGIRTDTQYF.

The chain has TRBV27 and TRBJ2-1, with TRBD2 identical over 7 bases. The germline CDR1 and CDR2 sequences are MNHEY and SMNVEV (reference sequence). The V segment lost 5 bases and the J segment 7 bases; nucleotides outside the gene matches: 8. The CDR3 covers 14 residues. CDR3 sequence (DNA): TGTGCCAGCAGTCGAGCGGGAATTAAGAATGAGCAGTTCTTC. This encodes CASSRAGIKNEQFF.

The genes are TRBV4-1 and TRBJ2-1; TRBD2 matches 10 bases. Germline trimming cut 4 bases from V and 8 bases from J; bases unmatched to any gene: 8. This CDR3 has 15 amino acids. The germline gives CDR1 MGHRA, CDR2 YSYEKL. The CDR3 DNA follows: TGCGCCAGCAGCCGAGCTAGCGGGAGTTCAGATGAGCAGTTCTTC. This gives the protein CASSRASGSSDEQFF.

The chain employs TRBV29-1 and TRBJ2-7; 7 bases are shared with TRBD1. Germline CDR1 and CDR2: SQVTM and ANQGSEA. This CDR3 comprises 12 residues. V lost 6 bases and J lost 0; bases outside the gene matches: 2. The CDR3 region is CSVSGGSYEQYF. The CDR3 nucleotides are TGCAGCGTGTCAGGGGGCTCCTACGAGCAGTACTTC.

The chain combines TRBV28 with TRBJ1-2, with TRBD1 identical over 7 bases. The germline CDR1 and CDR2 sequences are MDHEN and SYDVKM. This CDR3 region has 13 residues. J was trimmed by 5 bases and V by 4 bases; bases with no gene match: 4. Here the CDR3 DNA reads TGTGCCAGCAGTTCCGGGACAGAGTATGGCTACACCTTC. This translates into CASSSGTEYGYTF.

The rearrangement uses TRBV12-3 or TRBV12-4 and TRBJ1-2; 7 bases are a match to TRBD1. After removal of 0 bases from V and 6 bases from J, the junction contained 1 base not matched to a gene. CDR3 length: 13 amino acids. This chain's CDR3 is CASSLAGGNGYTF. The DNA for the CDR3 is TGTGCCAGCAGTTTAGCAGGGGGCAATGGCTACACCTTC.

This chain links TRBV4-1 with TRBJ2-2; 7 nucleotides line up with TRBD2. The V gene end was trimmed by 4 bases and the J gene end by 6 bases; junction bases not matched to a gene: 8. The CDR3 is 15 residues long. Germline CDR1 is MGHRA and CDR2 is YSYEKL. The CDR3 loop is CASSLVATSPGELFF. DNA for the CDR3: TGCGCCAGCAGCCTGGTCGCGACTAGCCCCGGGGAGCTGTTTTTT.

V and J are TRBV10-1 and TRBJ2-7; maybe TRBD1 (5 bases). CDR1 is WNHNN and CDR2 is SYGVQD in the germline V gene (reference sequence). The CDR3 spans 12 residues. V lost 6 bases and J 5 bases, leaving 11 bases between the germline ends. CDR3 in amino acids: CASSPDRNEQYF. CDR3 nucleotide sequence: TGCGCCAGCAGCCCCGACAGAAACGAGCAGTACTTC.

The chain uses TRBV2 and TRBJ1-3; 8 bases match TRBD1. The V gene end was trimmed by 3 bases and the J gene end by 3 bases; junction bases not matched to a gene: 10. Germline values: CDR1 SNHLY, CDR2 FYNNEI. CDR3 length: 17 residues. The CDR3 sequence is CASSDSRDRSLGNTIYF. The CDR3 DNA is TGTGCCAGCAGTGACTCAAGGGACAGGTCGCTTGGAAACACCATATATTTT. Complete variable domain (other parts from reference TRBV2 and TRBJ1-3): EPEVTQTPSHQVTQMGQEVILRCVPISNHLYFYWYRQILGQKVEFLVSFYNNEISEKSEIFDDQFSVERPDGSNFTLKIRSTKLEDSAMYFCASSDSRDRSLGNTIYFGEGSWLTVV.